This T cell receptor beta chain was obtained from a study of technical replicates of blood from a handful of donors. Sequencing was performed with immunoSEQ multiplex PCR; in TCRdb, only in-frame clones are kept and a portion is missing. This sample carries approximately 94,000 clones, 90% to 96% of them seen once, and the ten largest clones take about 0.39%. V lost 2 bases to trimming and J lost 11 bases; unmatched junction nucleotides: 8. This CDR3 spans 15 amino acids. Germline CDR1 is MNHEY and CDR2 is SVGAGI. The chain is built from TRBV6-5 and TRBJ2-4; 11 bases are a match to TRBD2. What was sequenced was T cells isolated from PBMCs. This sequence was found in a human donor in good health. CDR3 region: CASSYGSGRATVQYF. DNA for the CDR3: TGTGCCAGCAGTTACGGTAGCGGGAGGGCAACTGTTCAGTACTTC.